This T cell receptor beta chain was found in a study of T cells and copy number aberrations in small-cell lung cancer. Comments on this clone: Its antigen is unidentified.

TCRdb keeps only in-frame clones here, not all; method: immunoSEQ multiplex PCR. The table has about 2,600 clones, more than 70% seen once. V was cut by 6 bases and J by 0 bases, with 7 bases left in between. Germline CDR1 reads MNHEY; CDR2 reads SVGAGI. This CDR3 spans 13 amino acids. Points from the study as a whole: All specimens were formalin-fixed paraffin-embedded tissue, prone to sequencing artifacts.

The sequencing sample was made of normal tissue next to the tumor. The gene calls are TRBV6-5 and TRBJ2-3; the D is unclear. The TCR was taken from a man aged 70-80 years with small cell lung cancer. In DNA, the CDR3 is TGTGCCAGCAGGCTAGGTAGCACAGATACGCAGTATTTT. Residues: CASRLGSTDTQYF.